Each of the 15 T cell receptor beta chains below was sequenced from the same sample in a study of STAT5B mutations in CD4+ large granular lymphocyte leukemia (dated by TCRdb to about 2022). Library preparation was by the immunoSEQ multiplex PCR assay. TCRdb holds this immuneACCESS table with in-frame rearrangements only. Some clones are missing; in checked studies, unresolved V genes explain under half, and the rest has no known cause. The sample table holds about 29,000 clones, of which under 85% were seen once. The ten top clones hold approximately 6.2% of the sample. The source material was CD4+ T cells from blood buffy coats. Receptors were obtained from a human donor in good health.

This clone was seen only a few times. At the DNA level, this CDR3 is encoded by other sequences in the same sample as well. This chain links TRBV18 with TRBJ1-1, with no clear D. V was cut by 2 bases and J by 1 base, with 8 bases left in between. The germline V gene has CDR1 KGHSH and CDR2 LQKENI. The CDR3 is 14 amino acids. CDR3 coding DNA: TGTGCCAGCTCACCATTACCCGAGAACACTGAAGCTTTCTTT. This translates into CASSPLPENTEAFF.

This chain connects TRBV2 to TRBJ1-5, with TRBD1 matching 9 bases. The CDR3 extends over 15 amino acids. Trimming cost V 4 bases and J 4 bases; bases outside gene matches: 5. The germline gives CDR1 SNHLY, CDR2 FYNNEI. DNA for the CDR3: TGTGCCAGCAGTGCTGAAGGACAGGGGAATCAGCCCCAGCATTTT. Protein sequence: CASSAEGQGNQPQHF.

The rearrangement joins TRBV4-3 to TRBJ2-1; TRBD1 matches at 7 bases. CDR1 and CDR2 from the germline V gene are LGHNA and YSLEER. J gave up 7 bases and V 1 base, and 7 bases lay outside the gene matches. The CDR3 is 15 amino acids. CDR3 nucleotide sequence: TGCGCCAGCAGCCAAGTTGAGACCAGGGGGAATGAGCAGTTCTTC. Its protein is CASSQVETRGNEQFF.

The chain couples TRBV7-2 to TRBJ2-5; 11 nucleotides line up with TRBD2. J lost 1 base, V lost 2 bases, and 0 bases had no gene match. The CDR3 contains 15 residues. Looked up from germline, CDR1 is SGHTA and CDR2 is FQGNSA. The CDR3 loop is CASSLTSGGQETQYF. The CDR3 DNA sequence: TGTGCCAGCAGCTTAACTAGCGGGGGCCAAGAGACCCAGTACTTC. The entire variable domain, with the rest obtained from reference TRBV7-2 and TRBJ2-5, is as follows: GAGVSQSPSNKVTEKGKDVELRCDPISGHTALYWYRQSLGQGLEFLIYFQGNSAPDKSGLPSDRFSAERTGGSVSTLTIQRTQQEDSAVYLCASSLTSGGQETQYFGPGTRLLVL.

This clone was detected only a few times. V gene TRBV4-3 combines with J gene TRBJ2-1; 12 bases fit TRBD2. Per germline, CDR1 LGHNA and CDR2 YSLEER. The CDR3 loop spans 17 amino acids. V lost 0 bases, J lost 9 bases, and 9 bases stayed unmatched. CDR3 loop: CASSQDHLAGGLSEQFF. The CDR3 DNA reads TGCGCCAGCAGCCAAGATCACCTAGCGGGGGGGCTTAGTGAGCAGTTCTTC.

V usage is TRBV7-9 and J usage is TRBJ1-4; 8 bases line up with TRBD1. Germline loops: CDR1 SEHNR, CDR2 FQNEAQ (reference sequence). The V gene end was trimmed by 5 bases and the J gene end by 7 bases; junction bases not matched to a gene: 9. The CDR3 spans 15 residues. CDR3 sequence reads: CASSPSTGGSEKLFF. DNA of the CDR3: TGTGCCAGCAGCCCCAGTACAGGGGGGAGTGAAAAACTGTTTTTT. Variable domain in full (rest from reference TRBV7-9 and TRBJ1-4): DTGVSQNPRHKITKRGQNVTFRCDPISEHNRLYWYRQTLGQGPEFLTYFQNEAQLEKSRLLSDRFSAERPKGSFSTLEIQRTEQGDSAMYLCASSPSTGGSEKLFFGSGTQLSVL.

This clone was detected once. The chain has TRBV12-5 and TRBJ2-5, with a possible D match to TRBD2 (6 bases). V was cut by 6 bases and J by 4 bases, with 12 bases left in between. CDR3 size: 13 residues. CDR1 is LGHNT and CDR2 is FRNRAP in the germline V gene. CDR3 region: CASGKSGGETQYF. The DNA of the CDR3 is TGTGCTAGTGGCAAATCCGGGGGAGAGACCCAGTACTTC.

The chain employs TRBV6-6 and TRBJ1-2; a weak D match, TRBD1 (6 bases). Germline CDR1 is MNHNY and CDR2 is SVGAGI (reference sequence). The germline V and J ends were trimmed by 6 bases and 6 bases, with 14 bases remaining between them. The CDR3 consists of 13 residues. The DNA for the CDR3 is TGTGCCAGCAGCCCCCTCCAGGGGAATGGCTACACCTTC. Protein product: CASSPLQGNGYTF.

This clone was detected only a few times. The J gene is TRBJ1-1, the V gene TRBV18, with D perhaps TRBD1 (6 bases). The CDR3 has 14 amino acids. The germline gives CDR1 KGHSH, CDR2 LQKENI. Trimming shortened V by 2 bases and J by 0 bases, and 7 bases separated the two germline ends. The CDR3 nucleotides are TGTGCCAGCTCACCAACAGGGCTGAACACTGAAGCTTTCTTT. Its protein is CASSPTGLNTEAFF.

The chain has TRBV9 and TRBJ2-3; perhaps D is TRBD1 or TRBD2 (6 bases each). Trimming cost V 4 bases and J 1 base, with 19 bases left between them. Germline CDR1 SGDLS, CDR2 YYNGEE. CDR3 size: 17 residues. CDR3 amino acids: CASSHRERRGGTDTQYF. CDR3 DNA: TGTGCCAGCAGCCACAGGGAGAGGAGGGGGGGCACAGATACGCAGTATTTT.

The rearrangement links TRBV5-1 to TRBJ2-5, with 7 bases that match TRBD1. V lost 2 bases and J lost 1; bases outside the gene matches: 2. Germline loops: CDR1 SGHRS, CDR2 YFSETQ. There are 14 residues in the CDR3. The CDR3 loop reads CASSFGTVQETQYF. CDR3 bases: TGCGCCAGCAGCTTTGGGACAGTCCAAGAGACCCAGTACTTC.

This clone was counted between two and nine times. The chain is built from TRBV7-9 and TRBJ2-6, with 9 bases aligning to TRBD1. This CDR3 is 18 amino acids long. Germline V gene lookup returns CDR1 SEHNR and CDR2 FQNEAQ (reference sequence). J lost 2 bases, V lost 5 bases, and 10 bases had no gene match. CDR3 sequence: CASSPTGTGSPGANVLTF. In nucleotides, the CDR3 is TGTGCCAGCAGCCCTACCGGGACAGGGTCTCCTGGGGCCAACGTCCTGACTTTC.

The chain joins TRBV4-1 to TRBJ1-5; 10 bases line up with TRBD1. Trimming took 3 bases from V and 0 from J; bases not matched to a gene: 11. Germline CDR1 reads MGHRA; CDR2 reads YSYEKL. The CDR3 is made up of 19 amino acids. The CDR3 protein is CASSHPGTGARYSNQPQHF. CDR3 nucleotides: TGCGCCAGCAGCCATCCCGGGACAGGGGCTAGGTATAGCAATCAGCCCCAGCATTTT.

This sequence joins TRBV6-5 and TRBJ2-5, with unresolved D. CDR3 size: 11 residues. The V end was cut by 8 bases, the J end by 1 base, with 5 bases between. The germline V gene has CDR1 MNHEY and CDR2 SVGAGI. Written as DNA, the CDR3 is TGTGCCAGCTCTTCCCAAGAGACCCAGTACTTC. Translated, it gives CASSSQETQYF.

The J gene is TRBJ2-3, the V gene TRBV15; 7 bases align to TRBD1. J was trimmed by 0 bases and V by 2 bases; bases with no gene match: 17. Germline values: CDR1 LNHNV, CDR2 YYDKDF (reference sequence). CDR3 length: 20 amino acids. The CDR3 loop reads CATSRQPQGLGRTSTDTQYF. The DNA for the CDR3 is TGTGCCACCAGCAGACAACCACAGGGGTTAGGACGAACGAGCACAGATACGCAGTATTTT.